This T cell receptor (beta chain) was identified during a study of T-cell reconstitution after alpha-beta-depleted transplantation in children. General observations from the study: Alpha-beta T cells about two months after transplant reportedly derived from several hundred expanded graft clones. T-cell counts and diversity were attributed mostly to newly produced T cells one year after transplant. For some patients, TCRbeta diversity was high at day 60 because of recipient T cells and thymic progenitors that survived.

The library targeted TCRbeta and was prepared with unique molecular identifiers. Using its own MiXCR run on the PCR reads, TCRdb lists one record per CDR3 protein. The sample contains 550,000 to 800,000 distinct CDR3 sequences, approximately 14% of which appear only once. The germline V gene has CDR1 LGHDT and CDR2 YNNKEL (reference sequence). This CDR3 is 16 amino acids long. V shed 6 bases and J 3 bases; nucleotides not matched to a gene: 13. As to this clonotype: Its antigen is not identified.

The chain is built from TRBV3-1 and TRBJ1-1, with 7 bases fitting TRBD1. The specimen was PBMCs, collected before TCRalphabeta/CD19-depleted stem cell transplant. This clonotype was obtained from a girl aged 2 to 10 with congenital amegakaryocytic thrombocytopenia, due to receive a stem cell transplant. This CDR3 is CASRRTGDLQYTEAFF. The DNA of the CDR3 is TGTGCCAGCAGACGTACAGGGGATCTGCAGTACACTGAAGCTTTCTTT.